This T cell receptor beta chain was captured in a study of control samples from healthy donors and cancer patients. Method: immunoSEQ multiplex PCR; TCRdb's copy keeps in-frame clones and lacks some. The table lists some 410,000 clones, about 93% of them singletons. The CDR3 length is 13 residues. Germline CDR1 and CDR2: SGHAT and FQNNGV. The V and J ends lost 0 bases and 2 bases respectively, with 5 bases between them. The TCR comes from a man aged 40-49 years with head and neck cancer. V is TRBV11-2 and J is TRBJ2-7; no firm D call. Specimen: PBMCs. CDR3 nucleotide sequence: TGTGCCAGCAGCTTAGAACCGGCCTACGAGCAGTACTTC. It translates to CASSLEPAYEQYF.